A single sample gave rise to the 23 T cell receptor beta chains below, sequenced in a study of regulatory T cells in long-lasting Graves disease. HTBI primers from iRepertoire and Arm-PCR of CDR3 regions yielded the TCR beta libraries. TCRdb recomputed calls from the multiplex PCR reads with MiXCR, one row per CDR3 protein. The data hold fewer than 650,000 distinct CDR3 sequences, with approximately 15% observed a single time. Time point in this sample: newly diagnosed GD, antithyroid drugs for less than 3 months. Preparation of the TCR library used RNA extracted from PBMCs. These data are also associated with another study on T cells in Graves' hyperthyroidism and ophthalmopathy.

This sample comprised peripheral blood mononuclear cells (PBMCs), obtained at new diagnosis, from a patient treated with antithyroid drugs. The receptors were sampled from a young woman with Graves disease.

This rearrangement joins TRBV20-1 to TRBJ2-1; 11 bases are a match to TRBD2. Germline-derived CDR1 and CDR2 are DFQATT and SNEGSKA (reference sequence). This CDR3 has 15 residues. J gave up 4 bases and V 0 bases, and 2 bases lay outside the gene matches. The CDR3 bases are TGCAGTGCTAGAGACGCTAGCGGGGGGTACAATGAGCAGTTCTTC. It is translated as CSARDASGGYNEQFF.

The sample holds many counts of this clonotype. V usage is TRBV12-3 or TRBV12-4 and J usage is TRBJ2-7; no definite D call. Deletions cut 1 base from V and 5 bases from J, with 6 bases between. The CDR3 consists of 12 residues. The DNA for the CDR3 is TGTGCCAGCAGTTTAGGTTGGGACGAGCAGTACTTC. This codes for CASSLGWDEQYF.

About this clonotype: A read error may be the cause here, since a much bigger clone is one base away. This chain connects TRBV28 to TRBJ1-5; TRBD1 matches at 9 bases. The CDR3 has 12 amino acids. CDR1 is MDHEN, CDR2 SYDVKM, per germline. The chain's CDR3 is CASATGGKPRHF. For the CDR3, the DNA is TGTGCCAGCGCGACAGGGGGAAAACCCCGGCATTTT.

The V call is TRBV19, the J call TRBJ1-5; D is uncertain. Germline V gene data show CDR1 as LNHDA and CDR2 as SQIVND (reference sequence). The CDR3 is made up of 16 amino acids. V lost 6 bases and J 5 bases, leaving 20 bases between the germline ends. The CDR3 here is CASRPGVQIGHQPQHF. Written as DNA, the CDR3 is TGTGCCAGTAGGCCCGGGGTTCAGATTGGACATCAGCCCCAGCATTTT.

This clonotype was counted ten times or more. This chain joins TRBV12-3 or TRBV12-4 and TRBJ2-1; possibly TRBD1 for D (5 bases). Trimming cost V 2 bases and J 6 bases, with 11 bases left between them. The CDR3 totals 14 residues. CDR3 amino acids: CASSLMAGINEQFF. The DNA of the CDR3 is TGTGCCAGCAGTTTAATGGCAGGGATCAATGAGCAGTTCTTC.

This clonotype was counted a few times. The V call is TRBV2, the J call TRBJ1-5, with a possible D match to TRBD1 (6 bases). Trimming pared 7 bases from V and 6 bases from J, leaving 16 bases between. Germline CDR1 SNHLY, CDR2 FYNNEI. The CDR3 length is 14 residues. Written as DNA, the CDR3 is TGTGCCAGCAACAGGGCAGGGGCCGGTCAGCCCCAGCATTTT. Translation: CASNRAGAGQPQHF.

This clonotype showed up many times. This sequence joins TRBV2 and TRBJ2-7; 9 bases fit TRBD1. The CDR3 spans 15 residues. CDR1 and CDR2 (germline): SNHLY, FYNNEI. Germline trimming cut 6 bases from V and 2 bases from J; bases unmatched to any gene: 8. CDR3 sequence: CASRPSGTGTYEQYF. CDR3 nucleotide sequence: TGTGCCAGCAGACCCTCCGGGACAGGGACCTACGAGCAGTACTTC.

The chain joins TRBV20-1 to TRBJ2-1; D ambiguous. V was clipped by 3 bases and J by 7 bases, with 16 bases between them. There are 14 residues in the CDR3. Per the germline V gene, CDR1 is DFQATT and CDR2 is SNEGSKA (reference sequence). The CDR3 protein is CSASRPVGKNEQFF. For the CDR3, the DNA is TGCAGTGCTAGTAGGCCAGTGGGGAAGAATGAGCAGTTCTTC.

This clonotype was seen a handful of times. The chain joins TRBV7-9 to TRBJ2-2; maybe TRBD1 (6 bases). The CDR3 is made up of 15 amino acids. Germline CDR1 SEHNR, CDR2 FQNEAQ (reference sequence). V lost 3 bases, J lost 3 bases, and 11 bases lay in between. The CDR3 DNA reads TGTGCCAGCAGCTTTTTGGACAGTTACACCGGGGAGCTGTTTTTT. It encodes CASSFLDSYTGELFF.

J is TRBJ2-7 and V is TRBV7-3; 9 bases line up with TRBD1. V was pared by 1 base and J by 4 bases, with 5 bases of the junction left unmatched. The length of the CDR3 is 15 residues. The germline gives CDR1 SGHTA, CDR2 FQGTGA. In DNA, the CDR3 is TGTGCCAGCAGCTTAATGTCGGGACAGGGTTACGAGCAGTACTTC. Encoded protein: CASSLMSGQGYEQYF.

Points on this clonotype: Since a much larger clone is just one base distant, this may be a read error. This CDR3 is missing its conserved last phenylalanine or tryptophan, likely due to a read error. This chain joins TRBV27 and TRBJ2-1; D is possibly TRBD1 or TRBD2 (5 bases each). The CDR3 runs to 17 residues. Trimming removed 4 bases from V and 0 bases from J, with 16 bases in between. Per germline, CDR1 MNHEY and CDR2 SMNVEV (reference sequence). In DNA form, the CDR3 reads TGTGCCAGCAGTTCCGGGGCGGGCCCGAGCTCCTACAATGAGCAGTTCCTC. This encodes CASSSGAGPSSYNEQFL.

This clonotype was recorded at least ten times. The CDR3 is CASGYEAEATEAFF. CDR3 DNA sequence: TGTGCCAGCGGATACGAGGCGGAGGCCACTGAAGCTTTCTTT. The chain carries TRBV28 and TRBJ1-1; the D is unclear. Germline V CDR1 and CDR2: MDHEN, SYDVKM. Trimming took 8 bases from V and 4 from J, leaving 17 bases between them. The CDR3 consists of 14 residues.

In this sample, this clonotype turned up a few times. The J gene is TRBJ2-5, the V gene TRBV7-9, with 8 bases fitting TRBD2. The CDR3 extends over 16 amino acids. J lost 5 bases, V lost 5 bases, and 13 bases had no gene match. Germline values: CDR1 SEHNR, CDR2 FQNEAQ (reference sequence). CDR3 protein: CASSPQGKAGVETQYF. The CDR3 nucleotides are TGTGCCAGCAGCCCGCAGGGGAAAGCGGGAGTGGAGACCCAGTACTTC.

This clonotype occurred many times. The chain couples TRBV28 to TRBJ1-1; TRBD1 matches 9 bases. Germline loops: CDR1 MDHEN, CDR2 SYDVKM. The CDR3 has 16 residues. V trimming: 1 base; J trimming: 1 base; junction bases outside the gene matches: 4. The CDR3 is CASSLLGQGQNTEAFF. The CDR3, as DNA: TGTGCCAGCAGTTTATTGGGACAGGGACAGAACACTGAAGCTTTCTTT.

This clonotype was counted only a few times. The chain links TRBV6-1 to TRBJ1-5, with 9 nucleotides matching TRBD1. J lost 4 bases, V lost 6 bases, and 7 bases had no gene match. This CDR3 region has 15 residues. Germline values: CDR1 MNHNS, CDR2 SASEGT. CDR3 in DNA: TGTGCCAGCAGGAGGACAGGGGAACCTAATCAGCCCCAGCATTTT. Protein product: CASRRTGEPNQPQHF.

The chain couples TRBV30 to TRBJ2-1, with TRBD2 matching 8 bases. Gene TRBJ2-5 matches the end of the DNA better, so the J call may be wrong. CDR1 GTSNPN and CDR2 SVGIG come from the germline V gene (reference sequence). The CDR3 runs to 14 residues. The CDR3 DNA sequence: TGTGCCTGGAGTTCTGGACTAGCCCAAGAGACCCAGTACTTC. It codes for CAWSSGLAQETQYF.

This clonotype was observed many times. The chain uses TRBV29-1 and TRBJ2-1; 7 nucleotides agree with TRBD1. The CDR3 length is 13 residues. In germline, CDR1 is SQVTM, CDR2 ANQGSEA. CDR3 sequence reads: CSVDRDDYNEQFF. CDR3 sequence (DNA): TGCAGTGTCGACAGGGATGACTACAATGAGCAGTTCTTC.

The sample holds many counts of this clonotype. The J gene is TRBJ2-2, the V gene TRBV7-8; D ambiguous. The germline V and J ends were trimmed by 2 bases and 5 bases, with 9 bases remaining between them. Germline V gives CDR1 SGHVS, CDR2 FQNEAQ. This CDR3 has 14 amino acids. CDR3 region: CASSLQYGTGELFF. Here the CDR3 DNA reads TGTGCCAGCAGCTTACAATATGGGACCGGGGAGCTGTTTTTT.

This clonotype was detected ten times or more. The chain couples TRBV6-2 or TRBV6-3 to TRBJ2-1, with 11 nucleotides matching TRBD2. V shed 6 bases and J 10 bases; nucleotides not matched to a gene: 17. The CDR3 totals 17 residues. The V gene's germline CDR1 is MNHEY and CDR2 SVGEGT. CDR3 sequence (DNA): TGTGCCAGCAGCCCCATATTGACTAGCGGGACGACAAGGGAGCAGTTCTTC. Its translation: CASSPILTSGTTREQFF.

Many counts were recorded for this clonotype. The chain couples TRBV7-9 to TRBJ2-1; 8 positions agree with TRBD2. The CDR3 runs to 16 residues. Germline-derived CDR1 and CDR2 are SEHNR and FQNEAQ (reference sequence). V was pared by 5 bases and J by 7 bases, with 13 bases of the junction left unmatched. The CDR3 sequence is CASSPARGGRRNEQFF. The CDR3 DNA reads TGTGCCAGCAGCCCAGCCCGGGGGGGAAGGAGGAATGAGCAGTTCTTC.

The table lists this clonotype with a few counts. The chain is built from TRBV24-1 and TRBJ1-4; 8 nucleotides agree with TRBD1. Germline CDR1 and CDR2: KGHDR and SFDVKD. The J segment lost 5 bases and the V segment lost 6 bases, leaving 4 bases of the junction unmatched. The CDR3 is 14 residues long. CDR3 amino acids: CATSPRTGNEKLFF. The CDR3 region has the DNA TGTGCCACCAGTCCTAGGACAGGGAATGAAAAACTGTTTTTT.

This clonotype occurred many times. This sequence joins TRBV7-8 and TRBJ2-2; D is undetermined. CDR1 and CDR2 from the germline V gene are SGHVS and FQNEAQ. CDR3 length: 14 amino acids. The V and J ends lost 2 bases and 6 bases respectively, with 10 bases between them. This CDR3 reads CASSLRESSGELFF. CDR3 DNA: TGTGCCAGCAGCTTACGAGAGAGTTCCGGGGAGCTGTTTTTT.

This clonotype has a count of ten or more. The chain employs TRBV12-3 or TRBV12-4 and TRBJ1-5, with D unclear. V lost 3 bases and J 2 bases, leaving 11 bases between the germline ends. The CDR3 totals 15 residues. The CDR3 is CASSFSLNGNQPQHF. CDR3 bases: TGTGCCAGCAGTTTCTCCTTGAATGGCAATCAGCCCCAGCATTTT.